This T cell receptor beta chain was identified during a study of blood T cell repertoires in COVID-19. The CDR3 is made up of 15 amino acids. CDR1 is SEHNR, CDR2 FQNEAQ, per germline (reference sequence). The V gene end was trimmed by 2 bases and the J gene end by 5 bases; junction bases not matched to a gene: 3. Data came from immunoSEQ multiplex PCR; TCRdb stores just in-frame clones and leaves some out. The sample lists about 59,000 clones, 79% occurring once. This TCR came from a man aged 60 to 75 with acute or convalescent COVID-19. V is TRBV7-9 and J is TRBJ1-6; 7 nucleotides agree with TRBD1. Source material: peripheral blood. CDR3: CASSLLRGDNSPLHF. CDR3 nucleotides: TGTGCCAGCAGCTTACTCAGGGGGGATAATTCACCCCTCCACTTT.